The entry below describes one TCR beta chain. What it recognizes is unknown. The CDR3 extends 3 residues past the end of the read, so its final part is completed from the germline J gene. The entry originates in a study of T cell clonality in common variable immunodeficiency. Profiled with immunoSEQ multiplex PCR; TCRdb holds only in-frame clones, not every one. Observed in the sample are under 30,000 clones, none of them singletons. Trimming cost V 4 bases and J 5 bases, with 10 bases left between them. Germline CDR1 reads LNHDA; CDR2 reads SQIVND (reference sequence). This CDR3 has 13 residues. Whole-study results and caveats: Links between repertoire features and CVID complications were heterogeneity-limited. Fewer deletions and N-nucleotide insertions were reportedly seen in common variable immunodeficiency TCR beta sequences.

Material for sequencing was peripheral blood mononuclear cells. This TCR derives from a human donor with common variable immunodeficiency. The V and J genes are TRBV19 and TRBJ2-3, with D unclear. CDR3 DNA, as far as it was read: TGTGCCAGTAGTACTAGTCGCCTAGATACG. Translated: CASSTSRLDT. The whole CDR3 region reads CASSTSRLDTQYF. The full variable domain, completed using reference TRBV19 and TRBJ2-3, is DGGITQSPKYLFRKEGQNVTLSCEQNLNHDAMYWYRQDPGQGLRLIYYSQIVNDFQKGDIAEGYSVSREKKESFPLTVTSAQKNPTAFYLCASSTSRLDTQYFGPGTRLTVL.